This passage covers 8 T cell receptor beta chains from one sample sequenced in a study of blood T cell repertoires in COVID-19. Only in-frame clones appear in the TCRdb table, and some are missing; sequencing was by immunoSEQ multiplex PCR. The table shows about 430,000 clones, with approximately 90% occurring only once. The sample taken for sequencing was peripheral blood. These receptors were obtained from a man aged 18 to 29 with COVID-19, enrolled during active disease.

This CDR3 reads CASSPWTGPDYGYTF. The CDR3 coding sequence is TGTGCCAGCAGCCCCTGGACAGGGCCTGATTATGGCTACACCTTC. The rearrangement links TRBV9 to TRBJ1-2; 8 positions match TRBD1. After removal of 4 bases from V and 5 bases from J, the junction contained 10 bases not matched to a gene. The CDR3 length is 15 residues. CDR1 and CDR2 (germline): SGDLS, YYNGEE.

V gene TRBV11-3 combines with J gene TRBJ2-1, with a tentative D call TRBD2 (6 bases). V lost 5 bases to trimming and J lost 5 bases, with 13 bases between them. The CDR3 runs 14 residues. From germline, CDR1 is SGHNT and CDR2 YENEEA. In DNA, the CDR3 is TGTGCCAGCAGCATTAGGAGGGGAGACAATGAGCAGTTCTTC. Translated, it gives CASSIRRGDNEQFF.

The CDR3 region has the DNA TGTGCCAGCAGTATGGGAGTGGGCTCCTACAATGAGCAGTTCTTC. It specifies CASSMGVGSYNEQFF. The rearrangement joins TRBV6-5 to TRBJ2-1; the D gene is possibly TRBD2 (5 bases). CDR3 length: 15 amino acids. Germline CDR1 reads MNHEY; CDR2 reads SVGAGI. Trimming shortened V by 5 bases and J by 0 bases, and 11 bases separated the two germline ends.

This rearrangement joins TRBV2 to TRBJ2-5, with 7 bases lining up with TRBD2. This CDR3 has 16 amino acids. Germline CDR1 is SNHLY and CDR2 is FYNNEI. The V segment lost 1 base and the J segment 4 bases; nucleotides outside the gene matches: 9. The CDR3 DNA reads as TGTGCCAGCAGTGAAGGTCAGCGGGGAATAACAGAGACCCAGTACTTC. Residues: CASSEGQRGITETQYF. The full variable domain, with the rest looked up from reference TRBV2 and TRBJ2-5, is EPEVTQTPSHQVTQMGQEVILRCVPISNHLYFYWYRQILGQKVEFLVSFYNNEISEKSEIFDDQFSVERPDGSNFTLKIRSTKLEDSAMYFCASSEGQRGITETQYFGPGTRLLVL.

V gene TRBV6-5 combines with J gene TRBJ2-7; 7 positions agree with TRBD1. The CDR3 spans 14 residues. Germline V CDR1 and CDR2: MNHEY, SVGAGI. Germline trimming cut 6 bases from V and 2 bases from J; bases unmatched to any gene: 7. The CDR3: CASSQQGPPYEQYF. In DNA form, the CDR3 reads TGTGCCAGCAGCCAACAGGGGCCCCCCTACGAGCAGTACTTC.

DNA for the CDR3: TGTGCCAGCAGCTGGGGGGTGAACTATGGCTACACCTTC. It specifies CASSWGVNYGYTF. This chain uses TRBV11-2 with TRBJ1-2; possible D gene TRBD1, 5 bases. V gave up 4 bases and J gave up 2 bases, with 8 bases separating them. Germline values: CDR1 SGHAT, CDR2 FQNNGV. The CDR3 is 13 residues long.

This chain joins TRBV5-1 and TRBJ2-3, with D perhaps TRBD1 (6 bases). There are 15 residues in the CDR3. V gave up 1 base and J gave up 6 bases, with 15 bases separating them. CDR1 is SGHRS and CDR2 is YFSETQ in the germline V gene. The CDR3 region has the DNA TGCGCCAGCAGCTTGTCGGGACACCAACCGGATACGCAGTATTTT. This translates into CASSLSGHQPDTQYF.

The chain has TRBV18 and TRBJ2-5, with 7 positions matching TRBD2. Germline lookup yields CDR1 KGHSH and CDR2 LQKENI. V lost 3 bases, J lost 5 bases, and 9 bases stayed unmatched. The CDR3 covers 15 residues. CDR3 bases: TGTGCCAGCTCACCCCCTGGCGGGAGCAGGGAGACCCAGTACTTC. This sequence encodes CASSPPGGSRETQYF.